This T cell receptor beta chain was sequenced in a study of T-cell memory formation after mild COVID-19. Study information: There were largely donor-specific TCR clusters. Findings of the study overall: Several responding clones turned up in pre-infection memory, indicating that cross-reactive memory may have taken part.

5'RACE primed at constant segments yielded TCR alpha and TCR beta cDNA libraries bearing sample barcodes and UMIs. Each CDR3 protein is one row after TCRdb ran MiXCR on the 5' RACE reads. Among about 250,000 distinct CDR3 sequences listed, approximately 18% were seen once. Trimming removed 0 bases from V and 5 bases from J; junction bases left unmatched: 3. CDR3 length: 15 residues. CDR1 is MNHEY and CDR2 is SVGEGT in the germline V gene. On this clonotype: What it binds is unknown.

Specimen: PBMCs or a T cell subset sorted from them (not recorded which). This sequence joins TRBV6-2 or TRBV6-3 and TRBJ1-5; 8 bases align to TRBD1. The TCR sequence derives from a man younger than 35 who had mild COVID-19 (a few samples of this study predate the infection). Cell type and time point are not known. The CDR3 is CASSYSTGVYQPQHF. CDR3 sequence (DNA): TGTGCCAGCAGTTACTCGACAGGGGTGTATCAGCCCCAGCATTTT.